Each of the 8 T cell receptor beta chains below was sequenced from the same sample in a study of cytomegalovirus exposure and HLA in healthy donors (TCRdb year 2017). Library creation used the immunoSEQ multiplex PCR assay. For the multiplex PCR, a mixture combining 60 forward primers for TCR Vbeta segments and 13 reverse primers for TCR Jbeta segments was used. Drawn from immuneACCESS, this table holds only the in-frame rearrangements with V and J called that TCRdb kept. Clones are partly lost; checked studies trace under half to an unresolved V gene and leave the rest unexplained. For this sample the table gives approximately 100,000 clones, of which just under 75% were detected only once. Of the sample, roughly 2.7% falls within the top ten clones. The specimen sequenced was PBMCs. These receptors all stem from a man aged 50-60 years in good health and CMV-seropositive.

The genes are TRBV6-5 and TRBJ1-6; D not resolved. The CDR3 extends over 14 amino acids. CDR1 MNHEY and CDR2 SVGAGI come from the germline V gene. V lost 7 bases to trimming and J lost 0 bases, with 7 bases between them. In nucleotides, the CDR3 is TGTGCCAGCATGAGGAGCTCCTATAATTCACCCCTCCACTTT. This encodes CASMRSSYNSPLHF.

This rearrangement joins TRBV9 to TRBJ2-3; D is ambiguous. V lost 4 bases to trimming and J lost 6 bases, with 9 bases between them. The CDR3 extends over 12 amino acids. Looked up from germline, CDR1 is SGDLS and CDR2 is YYNGEE. The CDR3 loop reads CASSPQADTQYF. For the CDR3, the DNA is TGTGCCAGCAGCCCCCAAGCGGATACGCAGTATTTT.

J is TRBJ2-3 and V is TRBV5-1, with TRBD1 matching over 8 bases. Per germline, CDR1 SGHRS and CDR2 YFSETQ. The ends lost 4 bases at V and 2 bases at J; junction bases unmatched: 9. This CDR3 comprises 16 residues. The CDR3 protein is CASSEQTGGITDTQYF. The CDR3 DNA sequence: TGCGCCAGCAGCGAACAAACAGGGGGGATCACAGATACGCAGTATTTT.

This chain joins TRBV27 and TRBJ2-1; 9 nucleotides align to TRBD1. J gave up 5 bases and V 6 bases, and 11 bases lay outside the gene matches. CDR1 MNHEY and CDR2 SMNVEV come from the germline V gene (reference sequence). The CDR3 loop spans 16 amino acids. CDR3: CASSRISRDRDNEQFF. CDR3 in DNA: TGTGCCAGCAGCCGAATATCCCGGGACAGGGACAATGAGCAGTTCTTC.

CDR3 nucleotide sequence: TGCGCCAGCAGCTCCGATTACGGGACTCTAAGTGGCTACACCTTC. Protein sequence: CASSSDYGTLSGYTF. V usage is TRBV5-1 and J usage is TRBJ1-2, with TRBD1 as a possible D gene (5 bases). CDR1 is SGHRS and CDR2 is YFSETQ in the germline V gene. V shed 3 bases and J shed 7 bases, with 19 bases lying between them. This CDR3 is 15 amino acids long.

This clone was observed a few times. The chain uses TRBV29-1 and TRBJ2-5; no reliable D call. This CDR3 contains 13 residues. Germline V gene data show CDR1 as SQVTM and CDR2 as ANQGSEA. V was cut by 4 bases and J by 2 bases, with 11 bases left in between. DNA for the CDR3: TGCAGCGTTGGAGTAGACATACAAGAGACCCAGTACTTC. Encoded protein: CSVGVDIQETQYF.

This rearrangement joins TRBV6-1 to TRBJ2-1; D perhaps matches TRBD2 (5 bases). The CDR3 loop spans 13 amino acids. Trimming took off 7 bases at V and 10 bases at J, with 17 bases between the two ends. Germline V gives CDR1 MNHNS, CDR2 SASEGT. Written as DNA, the CDR3 is TGTGCCAGCATTACCTCCGGGGATCGAGAGCAGTTCTTC. The encoded protein is CASITSGDREQFF.

The J gene is TRBJ2-3, the V gene TRBV9; TRBD2 agrees at 8 bases. CDR3 length: 14 residues. The germline CDR1 and CDR2 sequences are SGDLS and YYNGEE. J gave up 4 bases and V 4 bases, and 5 bases lay outside the gene matches. The CDR3 sequence is CASSPYGGADTQYF. As DNA, the CDR3 is TGTGCCAGCAGCCCATACGGGGGGGCAGATACGCAGTATTTT.